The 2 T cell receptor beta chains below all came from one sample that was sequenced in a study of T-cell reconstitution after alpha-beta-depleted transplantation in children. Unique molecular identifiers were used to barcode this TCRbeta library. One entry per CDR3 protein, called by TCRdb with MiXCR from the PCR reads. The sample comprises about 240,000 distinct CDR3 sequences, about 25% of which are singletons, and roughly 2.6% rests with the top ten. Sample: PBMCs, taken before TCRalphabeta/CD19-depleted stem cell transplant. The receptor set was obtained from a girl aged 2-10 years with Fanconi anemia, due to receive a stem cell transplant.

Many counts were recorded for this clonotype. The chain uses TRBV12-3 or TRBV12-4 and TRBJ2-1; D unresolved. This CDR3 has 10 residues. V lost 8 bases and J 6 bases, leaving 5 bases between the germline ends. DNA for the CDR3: TGTGCCAGCGGACCCAATGAGCAGTTCTTC. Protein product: CASGPNEQFF.

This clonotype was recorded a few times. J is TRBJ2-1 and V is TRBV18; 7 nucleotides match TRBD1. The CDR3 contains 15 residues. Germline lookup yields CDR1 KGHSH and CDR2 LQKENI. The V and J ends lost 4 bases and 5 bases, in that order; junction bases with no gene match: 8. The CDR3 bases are TGTGCCAGCTCACGATGGGCAGGGGGTGACAATGAGCAGTTCTTC. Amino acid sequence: CASSRWAGGDNEQFF. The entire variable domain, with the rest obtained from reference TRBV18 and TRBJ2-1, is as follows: NAGVMQNPRHLVRRRGQEARLRCSPMKGHSHVYWYRQLPEEGLKFMVYLQKENIIDESGMPKERFSAEFPKEGPSILRIQQVVRGDSAAYFCASSRWAGGDNEQFFGPGTRLTVL.